The 3 T cell receptor beta chains reported below all come from one sample, sequenced in a study of cytomegalovirus exposure and HLA in healthy donors. This PCR relied on a set of 60 Vbeta primers and 13 Jbeta primers. Generated by immunoSEQ multiplex PCR, the TCRdb table keeps only in-frame clones and is missing some. The table shows some 170,000 clones, with more than 75% occurring only once. Sequenced: PBMCs. These receptor sequences come from a young man in good health and CMV-seropositive.

In this sample, this clone turned up a few times. This chain uses TRBV28 with TRBJ1-6, with TRBD1 matching 7 bases. Germline CDR1 reads MDHEN; CDR2 reads SYDVKM. With V trimmed by 3 bases and J by 4 bases, 6 bases remained unmatched. The CDR3 contains 16 residues. The CDR3 spells CASSFSRGSYNSPLHF. The CDR3 region has the DNA TGTGCCAGCAGTTTTTCCAGGGGGTCGTATAATTCACCCCTCCACTTT.

The rearrangement links TRBV6-5 to TRBJ2-7; D perhaps matches TRBD1 (5 bases). Deletions cut 7 bases from V and 5 bases from J, with 15 bases between. Looked up from germline, CDR1 is MNHEY and CDR2 is SVGAGI. The CDR3 is 13 residues long. CDR3 sequence reads: CASTPSGRDEQYF. As DNA, the CDR3 is TGTGCCAGCACCCCCTCGGGCAGGGACGAGCAGTACTTC.

This clone turned up a few times. The gene calls are TRBV6-5 and TRBJ2-3, with 10 positions matching TRBD2. This CDR3 comprises 15 residues. CDR1 MNHEY and CDR2 SVGAGI come from the germline V gene. V shed 4 bases and J 8 bases; nucleotides not matched to a gene: 9. Written as DNA, the CDR3 is TGTGCCAGCAGTTCCAGCCTAGCGGGGGAGGTTACGCAGTATTTT. Its protein product is CASSSSLAGEVTQYF.